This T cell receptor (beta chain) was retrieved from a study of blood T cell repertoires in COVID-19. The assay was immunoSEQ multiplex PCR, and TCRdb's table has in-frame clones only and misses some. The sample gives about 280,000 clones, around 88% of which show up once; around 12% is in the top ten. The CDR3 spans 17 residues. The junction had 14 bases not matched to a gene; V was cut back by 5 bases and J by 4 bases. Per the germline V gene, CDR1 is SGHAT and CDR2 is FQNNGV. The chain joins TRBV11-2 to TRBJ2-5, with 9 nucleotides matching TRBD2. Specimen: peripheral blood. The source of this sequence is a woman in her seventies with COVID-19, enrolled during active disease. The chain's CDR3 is CASSIFPRGGARETQYF. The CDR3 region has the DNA TGTGCCAGCAGCATCTTCCCCCGCGGGGGGGCAAGAGAGACCCAGTACTTC.